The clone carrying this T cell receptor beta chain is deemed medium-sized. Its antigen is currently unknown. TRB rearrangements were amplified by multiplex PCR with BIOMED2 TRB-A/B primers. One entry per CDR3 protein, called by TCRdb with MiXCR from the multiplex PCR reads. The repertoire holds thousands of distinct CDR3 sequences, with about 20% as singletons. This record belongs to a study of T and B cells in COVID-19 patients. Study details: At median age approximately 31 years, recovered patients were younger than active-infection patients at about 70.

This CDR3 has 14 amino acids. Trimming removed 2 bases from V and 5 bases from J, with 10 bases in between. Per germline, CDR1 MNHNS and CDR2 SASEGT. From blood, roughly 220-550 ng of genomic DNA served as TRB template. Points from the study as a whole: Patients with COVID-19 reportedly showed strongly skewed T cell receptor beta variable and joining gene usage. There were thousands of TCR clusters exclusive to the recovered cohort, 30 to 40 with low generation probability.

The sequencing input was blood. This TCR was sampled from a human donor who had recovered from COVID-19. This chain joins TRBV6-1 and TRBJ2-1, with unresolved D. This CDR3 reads CASSEMLRHNEQFF. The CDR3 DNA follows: TGTGCCAGCAGTGAAATGTTGCGACACAATGAGCAGTTCTTC.